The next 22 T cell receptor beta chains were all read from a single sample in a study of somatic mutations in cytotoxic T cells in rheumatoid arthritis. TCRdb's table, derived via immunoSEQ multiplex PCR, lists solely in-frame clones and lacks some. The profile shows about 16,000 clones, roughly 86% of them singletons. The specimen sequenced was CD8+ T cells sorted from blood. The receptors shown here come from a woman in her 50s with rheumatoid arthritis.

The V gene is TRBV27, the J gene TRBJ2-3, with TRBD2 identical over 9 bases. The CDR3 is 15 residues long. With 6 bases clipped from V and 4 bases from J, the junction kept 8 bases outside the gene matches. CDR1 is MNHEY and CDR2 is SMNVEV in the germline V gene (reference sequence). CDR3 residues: CASRAGTSSADTQYF. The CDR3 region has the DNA TGTGCCAGCAGGGCCGGGACTAGCAGCGCAGATACGCAGTATTTT.

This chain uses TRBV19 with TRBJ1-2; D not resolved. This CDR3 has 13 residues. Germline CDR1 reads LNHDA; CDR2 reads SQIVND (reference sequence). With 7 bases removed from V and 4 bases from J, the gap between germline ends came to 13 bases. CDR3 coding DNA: TGTGCCAGTACCCTCGGCCCCGGCTATGGCTACACCTTC. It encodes CASTLGPGYGYTF.

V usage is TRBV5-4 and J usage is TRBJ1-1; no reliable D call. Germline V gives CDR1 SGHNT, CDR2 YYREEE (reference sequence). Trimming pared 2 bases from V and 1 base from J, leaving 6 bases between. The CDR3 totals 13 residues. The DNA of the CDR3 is TGTGCCAGCAGCTTACGAACGAACACTGAAGCTTTCTTT. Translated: CASSLRTNTEAFF.

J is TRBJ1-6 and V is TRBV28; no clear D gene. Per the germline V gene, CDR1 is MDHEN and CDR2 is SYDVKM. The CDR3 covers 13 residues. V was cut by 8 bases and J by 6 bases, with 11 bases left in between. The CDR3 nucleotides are TGTGCCAGCGATTTTGGGCCTAATTCACCCCTCCACTTT. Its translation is CASDFGPNSPLHF.

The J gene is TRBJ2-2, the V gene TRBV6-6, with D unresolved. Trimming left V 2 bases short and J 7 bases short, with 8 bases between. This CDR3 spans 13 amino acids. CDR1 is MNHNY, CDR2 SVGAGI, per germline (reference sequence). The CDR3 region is CASSYRSDGELFF. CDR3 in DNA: TGTGCCAGCAGTTACAGGTCAGACGGGGAGCTGTTTTTT.

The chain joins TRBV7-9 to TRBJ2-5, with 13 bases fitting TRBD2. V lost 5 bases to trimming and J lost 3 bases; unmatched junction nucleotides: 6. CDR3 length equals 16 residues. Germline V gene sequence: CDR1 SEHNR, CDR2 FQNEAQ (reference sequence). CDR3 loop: CASSLTGTSGKETQYF. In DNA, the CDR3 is TGTGCCAGCAGCCTTACCGGGACTAGCGGGAAAGAGACCCAGTACTTC. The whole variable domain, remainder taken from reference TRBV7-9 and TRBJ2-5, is DTGVSQNPRHKITKRGQNVTFRCDPISEHNRLYWYRQTLGQGPEFLTYFQNEAQLEKSRLLSDRFSAERPKGSFSTLEIQRTEQGDSAMYLCASSLTGTSGKETQYFGPGTRLLVL.

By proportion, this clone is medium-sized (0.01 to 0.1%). The CDR3 is CASSFFLQGAGTEAFF. DNA for the CDR3: TGCGCCAGCAGCTTCTTCCTTCAGGGGGCAGGGACTGAAGCTTTCTTT. V and J are TRBV5-1 and TRBJ1-1, with TRBD1 matching over 8 bases. The CDR3 loop spans 16 amino acids. Germline V gene lookup returns CDR1 SGHRS and CDR2 YFSETQ. V gave up 2 bases and J gave up 5 bases; unmatched junction bases: 11.

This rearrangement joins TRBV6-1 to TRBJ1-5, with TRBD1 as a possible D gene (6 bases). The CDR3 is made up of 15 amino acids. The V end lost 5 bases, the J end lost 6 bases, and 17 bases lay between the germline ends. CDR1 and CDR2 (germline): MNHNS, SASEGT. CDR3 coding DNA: TGTGCCAGCAGTACAGGGACCGGGGGAAGTCAGCCCCAGCATTTT. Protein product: CASSTGTGGSQPQHF.

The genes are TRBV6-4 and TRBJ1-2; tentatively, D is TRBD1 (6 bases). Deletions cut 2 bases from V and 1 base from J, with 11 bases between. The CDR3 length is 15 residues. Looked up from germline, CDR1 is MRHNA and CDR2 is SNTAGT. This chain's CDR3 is CASSDTRTVNYGYTF. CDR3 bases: TGTGCCAGCAGTGACACGAGGACAGTTAACTATGGCTACACCTTC.

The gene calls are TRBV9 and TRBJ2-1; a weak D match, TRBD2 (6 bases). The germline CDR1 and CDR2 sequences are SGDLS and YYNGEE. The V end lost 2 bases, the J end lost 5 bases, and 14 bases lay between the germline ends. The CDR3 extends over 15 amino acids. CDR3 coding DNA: TGTGCCAGCAGCGTCCAGCGGACTACAAACAATGAGCAGTTCTTC. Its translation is CASSVQRTTNNEQFF.

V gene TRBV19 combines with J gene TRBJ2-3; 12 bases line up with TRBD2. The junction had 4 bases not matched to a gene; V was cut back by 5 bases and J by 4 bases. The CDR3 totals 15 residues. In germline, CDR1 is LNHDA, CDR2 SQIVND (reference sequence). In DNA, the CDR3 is TGTGCCAGTAGTGGGCTAGCGGGGGGGCCAGATACGCAGTATTTT. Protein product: CASSGLAGGPDTQYF.

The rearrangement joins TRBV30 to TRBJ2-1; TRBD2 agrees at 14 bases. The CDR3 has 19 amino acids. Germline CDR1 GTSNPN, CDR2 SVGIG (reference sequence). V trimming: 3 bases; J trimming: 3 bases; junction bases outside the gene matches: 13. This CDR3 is CAWSAPPGLAGAIYNEQFF. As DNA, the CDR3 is TGTGCCTGGAGCGCGCCACCGGGACTAGCGGGAGCGATCTACAATGAGCAGTTCTTC.

The DNA of the CDR3 is TGCGCCAGCAGCCAAGAAGCGGGAGGCTACAATGAGCAGTTCTTC. As protein: CASSQEAGGYNEQFF. V is TRBV4-3 and J is TRBJ2-1; 9 bases match TRBD2. The J segment lost 3 bases and the V segment lost 0 bases, leaving 0 bases of the junction unmatched. The CDR3 spans 15 residues. Germline V gene data show CDR1 as LGHNA and CDR2 as YSLEER.

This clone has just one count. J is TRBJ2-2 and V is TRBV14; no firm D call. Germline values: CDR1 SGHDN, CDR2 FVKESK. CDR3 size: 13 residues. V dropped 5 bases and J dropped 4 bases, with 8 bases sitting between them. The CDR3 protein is CASSDGFTGELFF. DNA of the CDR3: TGTGCCAGCAGCGACGGGTTCACCGGGGAGCTGTTTTTT.

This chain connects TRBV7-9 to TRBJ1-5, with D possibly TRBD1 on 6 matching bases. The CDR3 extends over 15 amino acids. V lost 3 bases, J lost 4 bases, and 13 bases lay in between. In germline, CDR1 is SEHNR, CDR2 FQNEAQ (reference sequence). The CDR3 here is CASSFSGEVNQPQHF. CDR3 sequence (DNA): TGTGCCAGCAGCTTTTCAGGGGAGGTGAATCAGCCCCAGCATTTT.

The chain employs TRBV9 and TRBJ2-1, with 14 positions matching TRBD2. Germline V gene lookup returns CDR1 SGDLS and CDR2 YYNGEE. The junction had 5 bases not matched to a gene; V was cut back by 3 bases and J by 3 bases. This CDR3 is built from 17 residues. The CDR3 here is CASSDGTSGGFYNEQFF. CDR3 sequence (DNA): TGTGCCAGCAGCGACGGGACTAGCGGGGGCTTCTACAATGAGCAGTTCTTC.

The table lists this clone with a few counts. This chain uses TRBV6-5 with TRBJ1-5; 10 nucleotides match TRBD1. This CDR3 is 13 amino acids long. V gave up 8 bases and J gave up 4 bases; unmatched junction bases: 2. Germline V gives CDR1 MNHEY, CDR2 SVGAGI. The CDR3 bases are TGTGCCAGCGGACAGGGGGAGAATCAGCCCCAGCATTTT. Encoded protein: CASGQGENQPQHF.

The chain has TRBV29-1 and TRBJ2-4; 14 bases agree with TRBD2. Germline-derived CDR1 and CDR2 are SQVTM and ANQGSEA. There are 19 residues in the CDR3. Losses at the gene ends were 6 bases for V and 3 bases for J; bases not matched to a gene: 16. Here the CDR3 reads CSVRSGTSGRSVLKNIQYF. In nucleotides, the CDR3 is TGCAGCGTCCGCTCCGGGACTAGCGGGAGAAGCGTGCTCAAAAACATTCAGTACTTC.

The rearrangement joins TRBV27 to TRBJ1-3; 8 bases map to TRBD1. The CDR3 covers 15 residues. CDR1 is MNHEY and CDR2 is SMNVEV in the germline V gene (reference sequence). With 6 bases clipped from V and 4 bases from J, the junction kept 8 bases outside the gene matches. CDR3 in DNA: TGTGCCAGCAGCTTAGGGAGGACAGGGGGAAACACCATATATTTT. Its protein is CASSLGRTGGNTIYF.

The chain's CDR3 is CASSLEGAAGEQYF. The CDR3 coding sequence is TGCGCCAGCAGCTTGGAGGGGGCGGCGGGGGAGCAGTACTTC. This chain uses TRBV5-1 with TRBJ2-7, with D possibly being TRBD1 (7 bases). CDR3 size: 14 residues. V was shortened by 0 bases and J by 7 bases, with 14 bases between the two germline ends. Germline CDR1 reads SGHRS; CDR2 reads YFSETQ. Supplemented by reference TRBV5-1 and TRBJ2-7, the full variable domain reads KAGVTQTPRYLIKTRGQQVTLSCSPISGHRSVSWYQQTPGQGLQFLFEYFSETQRNKGNFPGRFSGRQFSNSRSEMNVSTLELGDSALYLCASSLEGAAGEQYFGPGTRLTVT.

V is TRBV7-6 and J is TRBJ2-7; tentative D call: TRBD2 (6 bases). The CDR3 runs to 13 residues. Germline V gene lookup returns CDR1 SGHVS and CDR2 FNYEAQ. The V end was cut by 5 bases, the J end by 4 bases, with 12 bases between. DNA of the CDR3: TGTGCCAGCAGCACAGACCGGGGGTACGAGCAGTACTTC. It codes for CASSTDRGYEQYF.

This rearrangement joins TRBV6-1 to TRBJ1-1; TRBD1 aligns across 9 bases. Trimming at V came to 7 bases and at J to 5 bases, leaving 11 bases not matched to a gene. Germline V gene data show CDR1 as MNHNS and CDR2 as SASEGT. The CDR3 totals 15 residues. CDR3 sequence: CASNGRTGAFTEAFF. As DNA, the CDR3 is TGTGCCAGCAACGGGCGGACAGGGGCATTTACTGAAGCTTTCTTT.